The TCR beta chain under discussion was sequenced for a study of vaccination and CD4 T cells after COVID-19. Study background: Convalescent patients, SARS-CoV-2 positive by nasal swab PCR, comprised 9 or 10 mild cases and one severe case. Overall study findings and caveats: Convalescent patients showed a median around 90% of reactive clones that were seen only post-vaccination.

Treatment: approximately 9-day PBMC culture with coronavirus spike peptide pools or control peptides (ViraFEST assay). ViraFEST expanded antigen-specific T cells with peptide pools, then sequenced TCRs. As for this clonotype: Its antigen remains unknown.

V lost 4 bases and J lost 5, with 20 bases in between. This CDR3 has 15 residues. Germline assignment: CDR1 DFQATT and CDR2 SNEGSKA (reference sequence). Cultured CD4+ T cells had their DNA profiled by the Oncomine TCR Beta short-read assay. From CD4+ T cells that had been cultured, genomic DNA was extracted. TCRdb passed the PCR reads through MiXCR, listing each CDR3 protein once. Of 14,000 to 15,000 distinct CDR3 sequences listed, 50% are singletons. The clonotype comes from a human donor with COVID-19. Specimen: cultured CD4+ T cells from blood, collected after SARS-CoV-2 vaccination. The chain combines TRBV20-1 with TRBJ2-5, with D perhaps assigned TRBD1 or TRBD2 (6 bases each). CDR3 protein: CSATPEGDQAETQYF. The CDR3 nucleotides are TGCAGTGCTACCCCGGAGGGGGACCAAGCGGAGACCCAGTACTTC.